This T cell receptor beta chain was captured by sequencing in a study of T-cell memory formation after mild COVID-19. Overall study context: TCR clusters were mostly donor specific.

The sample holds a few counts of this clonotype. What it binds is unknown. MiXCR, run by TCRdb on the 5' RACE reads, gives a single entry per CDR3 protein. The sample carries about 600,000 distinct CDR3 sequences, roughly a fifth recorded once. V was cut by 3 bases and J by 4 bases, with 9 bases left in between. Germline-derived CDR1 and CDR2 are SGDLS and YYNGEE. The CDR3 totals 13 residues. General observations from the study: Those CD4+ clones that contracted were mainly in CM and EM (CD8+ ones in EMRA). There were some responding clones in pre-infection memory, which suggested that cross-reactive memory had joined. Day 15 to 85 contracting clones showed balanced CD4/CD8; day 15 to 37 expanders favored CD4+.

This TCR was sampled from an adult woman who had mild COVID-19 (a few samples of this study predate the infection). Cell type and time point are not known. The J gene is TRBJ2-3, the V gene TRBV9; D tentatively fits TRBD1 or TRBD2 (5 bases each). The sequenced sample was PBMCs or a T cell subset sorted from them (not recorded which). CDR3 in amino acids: CASSAGASDTQYF. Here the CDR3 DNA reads TGTGCCAGCAGCGCCGGGGCTTCAGATACGCAGTATTTT.